A selection of T cell receptor beta chains follows, all from one sample in a study of cytotoxic CD8 clonotypes in ibrutinib-treated CLL. The protocol was immunoSEQ multiplex PCR, while the TCRdb copy is restricted to in-frame clones and leaves out a portion. The repertoire holds 200,000 or so clones, with 70% as singletons. The source material was PBMCs, sampled after 12 months of ibrutinib treatment. These receptors all come from a human donor with chronic lymphocytic leukemia. Each CDR3 is given with its conserved first and last residue. D genes are given only for firm matches. Clone size is stated in some rows and not others, as once, few, many or a class when expanded.

TRBV11-2	TRBJ1-6	NA	NA	CASSLGGRQYNSPLHF	TGTGCCAGCAGCTTAGGTGGGCGCCAGTATAATTCACCCCTCCACTTT
TRBV6-5	TRBJ1-4	TRBD1	NA	CASSLTGVGEKLFF	TGTGCCAGCAGTTTGACAGGGGTTGGGGAAAAACTGTTTTTT
TRBV4-1	TRBJ2-3	NA	NA	CASSQEWQGQTDTQYF	TGCGCCAGCAGCCAAGAGTGGCAGGGGCAGACGGATACGCAGTATTTT
TRBV7-8	TRBJ2-5	NA	NA	CASSRYGPSGETQYF	TGTGCCAGCAGCAGATATGGACCATCGGGAGAGACCCAGTACTTC
TRBV27	TRBJ2-7	TRBD2	NA	CASSRTSGGATYEQYF	TGTGCCAGCAGTAGAACTAGCGGGGGGGCTACCTACGAGCAGTACTTC
TRBV5-1	TRBJ2-2	NA	NA	CASSFKADTGELFF	TGCGCCAGCAGCTTCAAGGCCGACACCGGGGAGCTGTTTTTT
TRBV29-1	TRBJ1-1	NA	NA	CSVAKGSHTEAFF	TGCAGCGTTGCGAAAGGGTCTCACACTGAAGCTTTCTTT
TRBV28	TRBJ1-1	TRBD1	NA	CASSLDRGGAFF	TGTGCCAGCAGTTTAGACAGGGGAGGAGCTTTCTTT
TRBV5-1	TRBJ2-3	TRBD2	NA	CASSRTSGSYTDTQYF	TGCGCCAGCAGCCGGACTAGCGGGAGTTACACAGATACGCAGTATTTT
TRBV12-5	TRBJ2-3	NA	NA	CASSMGDVQLDTQYF	TGTGCTAGTTCCATGGGGGACGTGCAGTTAGATACGCAGTATTTT
TRBV19	TRBJ1-1	NA	NA	CASRTNTEAFF	TGTGCCAGTAGGACGAACACTGAAGCTTTCTTT
TRBV5-1	TRBJ1-1	NA	NA	CASSLSLRSPEAFF	TGCGCCAGCAGCTTGAGTCTGAGATCTCCTGAAGCTTTCTTT
TRBV5-1	TRBJ2-7	NA	NA	CTSSPWTGSYEQYF	TGCACCAGCAGCCCCTGGACGGGTTCCTACGAGCAGTACTTC
TRBV7-3	TRBJ2-7	NA	NA	CASSSEFSSEQYF	TGTGCCAGCAGTTCCGAATTTAGTAGCGAGCAGTACTTC
TRBV9	TRBJ1-1	NA	NA	CASSESTGNVMNTEAFF	TGTGCCAGCAGCGAATCTACAGGAAATGTCATGAACACTGAAGCTTTCTTT
TRBV19	TRBJ1-5	NA	NA	CASSMKQKGSQPQHF	TGTGCCAGTAGTATGAAACAGAAGGGCTCACAGCCCCAGCATTTT
TRBV7-2	TRBJ1-2	NA	few	CASSLGAGYTF	TGTGCCAGCAGCCTTGGGGCCGGCTACACCTTC
TRBV4-2	TRBJ1-3	NA	NA	CASSPAGTGNTIYF	TGTGCCAGCAGCCCCGCAGGGACAGGAAACACCATATATTTT
TRBV15	TRBJ2-3	NA	NA	CATSLWDLDTQYF	TGTGCCACCAGCCTGTGGGATTTGGATACGCAGTATTTT
TRBV19	TRBJ2-4	NA	NA	CASSFWMNIQYF	TGTGCCAGTAGCTTCTGGATGAACATTCAGTACTTC
TRBV2	TRBJ2-7	NA	NA	CASSERREQYF	TGTGCCAGCAGTGAGAGGCGCGAGCAGTACTTC
TRBV6-6	TRBJ1-5	NA	NA	CASSYSLFSNQPQHF	TGTGCCAGCAGTTACTCGTTGTTTAGCAATCAGCCCCAGCATTTT